The next 15 T cell receptor beta chains were all read from a single sample in a study of blood T cell repertoires in COVID-19. Some clones are missing from TCRdb's copy, which holds only in-frame ones; the method was immunoSEQ multiplex PCR. Of some 150,000 clones in the sample, 75% to 90% were seen once. The specimen sequenced was peripheral blood. Receptors were obtained from a man between 65 and 79 years old with acute or convalescent COVID-19.

The genes are TRBV6-5 and TRBJ2-4, with D maybe TRBD1 (5 bases). V gave up 7 bases and J gave up 5 bases, with 9 bases separating them. The CDR3 is made up of 12 amino acids. In germline, CDR1 is MNHEY, CDR2 SVGAGI. CDR3 sequence: CASKGFQNIQYF. CDR3 coding DNA: TGTGCCAGCAAGGGGTTTCAAAACATTCAGTACTTC.

The chain recombines TRBV24-1 with TRBJ2-3, with D hard to call. CDR1 is KGHDR and CDR2 is SFDVKD in the germline V gene. Trimming took off 4 bases at V and 6 bases at J, with 10 bases between the two ends. The CDR3 has 13 amino acids. The CDR3 DNA reads TGTGCCACCAGTGACCCTGCCAGGGATACGCAGTATTTT. It yields the protein CATSDPARDTQYF.

V gene TRBV18 combines with J gene TRBJ1-1; TRBD1 matches 7 bases. Trimming at V came to 7 bases and at J to 0 bases, leaving 8 bases not matched to a gene. The CDR3 runs 15 residues. The germline V gene has CDR1 KGHSH and CDR2 LQKENI. CDR3 sequence: CASCRDSEMNTEAFF. CDR3 in DNA: TGTGCCAGCTGTCGGGACAGCGAAATGAACACTGAAGCTTTCTTT.

This sequence joins TRBV7-6 and TRBJ1-2; D may be TRBD1 (5 bases). From germline, CDR1 is SGHVS and CDR2 FNYEAQ. The CDR3 loop spans 16 amino acids. Deletions cut 1 base from V and 4 bases from J, with 16 bases between. The CDR3 is CASSLEGQGSTYGYTF. As DNA, the CDR3 is TGTGCCAGCAGCTTAGAAGGGCAGGGATCTACCTATGGCTACACCTTC.

The V call is TRBV2, the J call TRBJ2-7; TRBD2 matches 7 bases. The length of the CDR3 is 13 residues. Per germline, CDR1 SNHLY and CDR2 FYNNEI. V gave up 6 bases and J gave up 4 bases; unmatched junction bases: 6. The DNA for the CDR3 is TGTGCCAGCAGAGTAACTAGCGCTTACGAGCAGTACTTC. Its protein is CASRVTSAYEQYF.

V usage is TRBV18 and J usage is TRBJ2-2; D gene unclear. Germline lookup yields CDR1 KGHSH and CDR2 LQKENI. Trimming left V 3 bases short and J 0 bases short, with 8 bases between. There are 15 residues in the CDR3. The CDR3 DNA reads as TGTGCCAGCTCACCGCGACGGGCGAACACCGGGGAGCTGTTTTTT. This gives the protein CASSPRRANTGELFF.

This clone has a handful of counts. The chain carries TRBV3-1 (or the pseudogene TRBV3-2) and TRBJ1-2; 7 positions agree with TRBD1. The CDR3 extends over 18 amino acids. CDR1 LGHDT and CDR2 YNNKEL come from the germline V gene (reference sequence). V gave up 1 base and J gave up 0 bases; unmatched junction bases: 11. As DNA, the CDR3 is TGTGCCAGCAGCCAAGCCTTAGACAGGGCCGGGGCTAACTATGGCTACACCTTC. Its translation: CASSQALDRAGANYGYTF.

CDR3: CASSHRQGYNEKLFF. CDR3 DNA sequence: TGCGCCAGCAGCCACAGACAGGGTTATAATGAAAAACTGTTTTTT. V and J are TRBV4-1 and TRBJ1-4, with 7 nucleotides matching TRBD1. The CDR3 runs 15 residues. The germline CDR1 and CDR2 sequences are MGHRA and YSYEKL. The junction had 5 bases not matched to a gene; V was cut back by 3 bases and J by 4 bases.

The chain uses TRBV6-5 and TRBJ2-5; D is possibly TRBD2 (6 bases). From germline, CDR1 is MNHEY and CDR2 SVGAGI. V lost 4 bases and J 0 bases, leaving 12 bases between the germline ends. This CDR3 comprises 15 residues. The CDR3 DNA is TGTGCCAGCAGTTCCCGCCGGGGGAACCAAGAGACCCAGTACTTC. This encodes CASSSRRGNQETQYF.

The chain joins TRBV9 to TRBJ2-5, with 10 nucleotides matching TRBD2. This CDR3 is 17 amino acids long. V shed 3 bases, J shed 5 bases, and the junction held 13 bases outside the gene matches. The germline gives CDR1 SGDLS, CDR2 YYNGEE. Here the CDR3 reads CASSAPPSGRGGETQYF. The CDR3 DNA reads TGTGCCAGCAGCGCCCCCCCGAGCGGGAGGGGCGGGGAGACCCAGTACTTC.

The chain combines TRBV29-1 with TRBJ2-5, with 8 bases fitting TRBD1. The CDR3 is 13 residues long. V was pared by 2 bases and J by 9 bases, with 8 bases of the junction left unmatched. Germline lookup yields CDR1 SQVTM and CDR2 ANQGSEA. CDR3 bases: TGCAGCGTTGAACCAGGGGGCTGGCCGCCCCAGTACTTC. It specifies CSVEPGGWPPQYF. Full variable domain (rest looked up from reference TRBV29-1 and TRBJ2-5): SAVISQKPSRDICQRGTSLTIQCQVDSQVTMMFWYRQQPGQSLTLIATANQGSEATYESGFVIDKFPISRPNLTFSTLTVSNMSPEDSSIYLCSVEPGGWPPQYFGPGTRLLVL.

The chain links TRBV5-1 to TRBJ1-2, with 8 bases fitting TRBD1. With V trimmed by 2 bases and J by 6 bases, 3 bases remained unmatched. The CDR3 contains 13 residues. Germline V gene data show CDR1 as SGHRS and CDR2 as YFSETQ. CDR3 residues: CASSFGQGHGYTF. The CDR3 coding sequence is TGCGCCAGCAGCTTCGGACAGGGCCATGGCTACACCTTC.

The rearrangement uses TRBV27 and TRBJ1-2; TRBD1 is a possible D gene (6 bases). This CDR3 is 14 amino acids long. Per germline, CDR1 MNHEY and CDR2 SMNVEV (reference sequence). V was clipped by 5 bases and J by 7 bases, with 17 bases between them. CDR3 coding DNA: TGTGCCAGCAGTACCGGGGGGCAGGGCGGTGGCTACACCTTC. Encoded protein: CASSTGGQGGGYTF.

This clone has a single count. The rearrangement uses TRBV11-2 and TRBJ2-5, with a tentative D call TRBD1 (5 bases). CDR1 and CDR2 (germline): SGHAT, FQNNGV. The CDR3 runs 13 residues. The V and J ends lost 5 bases and 3 bases respectively, with 10 bases between them. The CDR3 is CASSRDREETQYF. CDR3 coding DNA: TGTGCCAGCAGCCGTGACAGAGAAGAGACCCAGTACTTC.

The V call is TRBV9, the J call TRBJ1-2; tentatively, D is TRBD1 (5 bases). Germline CDR1 reads SGDLS; CDR2 reads YYNGEE. Trimming stripped 4 bases from V and 1 base from J, with 17 bases between. CDR3 length: 16 amino acids. The CDR3 loop reads CASSIDQGTFNYGYTF. The CDR3 nucleotides are TGTGCCAGCAGCATAGACCAGGGTACTTTTAACTATGGCTACACCTTC.